This T cell receptor (beta chain) is drawn from a study of T cell changes during pregnancy in multiple sclerosis. The CDR3 consists of 15 residues. The germline gives CDR1 MNHEY, CDR2 SVGAGI. Trimming cost V 6 bases and J 4 bases, with 16 bases left between them. Measured with immunoSEQ multiplex PCR; TCRdb has only the in-frame clones, and not every one. The sample consists of about 49,000 clones, around 90% of them appearing once. This sequence was found in a female donor in good health, enrolled as a control in a pregnancy study. V and J are TRBV6-5 and TRBJ1-3, with a tentative D call TRBD1 (5 bases). Sequences were derived from peripheral blood, sampled after pregnancy. The CDR3 loop is CASRLDSSLGNTIYF. In DNA form, the CDR3 reads TGTGCCAGCAGGCTAGACAGCTCCTTGGGAAACACCATATATTTT.